The table lists the clone carrying this T cell receptor beta chain with a count of one. These data are taken from a study of blood T cell repertoires in COVID-19. Study-level background: From T cells, B-cell-depleted T cells, or PBMCs came the material, which was cDNA or gDNA.

The table came from immunoSEQ multiplex PCR; TCRdb's copy has only in-frame clones and leaves some out. The sample yields approximately 230,000 clones, approximately 88% seen once. This CDR3 contains 12 residues. V lost 7 bases and J lost 4; bases outside the gene matches: 6. CDR1 is GTSNPN, CDR2 SVGIG, per germline (reference sequence). V and J are TRBV30 and TRBJ1-1; 7 positions match TRBD1. Sample: peripheral blood. The sequence derives from a woman in her twenties or thirties with COVID-19, enrolled during active disease. CDR3 protein: CALGGAGTEAFF. CDR3 bases: TGTGCCTTAGGGGGCGCGGGCACTGAAGCTTTCTTT.